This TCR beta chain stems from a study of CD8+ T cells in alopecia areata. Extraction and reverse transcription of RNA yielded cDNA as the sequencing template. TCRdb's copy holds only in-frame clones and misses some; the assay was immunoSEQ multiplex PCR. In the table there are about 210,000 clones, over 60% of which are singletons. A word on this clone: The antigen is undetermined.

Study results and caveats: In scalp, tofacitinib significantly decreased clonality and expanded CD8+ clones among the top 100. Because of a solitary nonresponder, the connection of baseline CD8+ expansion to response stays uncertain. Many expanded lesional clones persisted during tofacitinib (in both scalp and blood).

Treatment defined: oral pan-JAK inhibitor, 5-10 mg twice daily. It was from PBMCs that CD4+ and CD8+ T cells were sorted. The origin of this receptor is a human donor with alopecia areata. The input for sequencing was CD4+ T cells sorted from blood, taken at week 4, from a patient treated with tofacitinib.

The CDR3 DNA reads as TGCAGCGTTCGCGGTAACGCAGATACGCAGTATTTT. It specifies CSVRGNADTQYF. The V call is TRBV29-1, the J call TRBJ2-3; no clear D gene. Germline assignment: CDR1 SQVTM and CDR2 ANQGSEA. V was clipped by 5 bases and J by 4 bases, with 10 bases between them. This CDR3 is 12 amino acids long.